Below are 22 T cell receptor beta chains sequenced from a single sample in a study of blood T cell repertoires in COVID-19. Produced via immunoSEQ multiplex PCR; TCRdb's table is partial and in-frame only. The data contain a few hundred thousand clones, approximately 90% of them singletons. Specimen: PBMCs or T cells enriched from blood (not recorded which). The receptors come from a man aged 18 to 30 who had recovered from COVID-19.

The CDR3 loop reads CASSLAGPLYEQYF. CDR3 bases: TGCGCCAGCAGCCTGGCAGGGCCCCTCTACGAGCAGTACTTC. The chain is built from TRBV10-2 and TRBJ2-7; D might be TRBD1 (5 bases). CDR1 is WSHSY, CDR2 SAAADI, per germline. The CDR3 runs to 14 residues. The V end lost 6 bases, the J end lost 3 bases, and 15 bases lay between the germline ends.

The chain links TRBV7-3 to TRBJ2-1, with D possibly being TRBD2 (6 bases). Trimming left V 2 bases short and J 3 bases short, with 14 bases between. The CDR3 consists of 16 residues. CDR1 SGHTA and CDR2 FQGTGA come from the germline V gene. The CDR3 bases are TGTGCCAGCAGCTTAGGCCGGGACTTAAGCTACAATGAGCAGTTCTTC. Amino acid sequence: CASSLGRDLSYNEQFF. Based on the CDR3 plus reference TRBV7-3 and TRBJ2-1, the full variable domain is GAGVSQTPSNKVTEKGKYVELRCDPISGHTALYWYRQSLGQGPEFLIYFQGTGAADDSGLPNDRFFAVRPEGSVSTLKIQRTERGDSAVYLCASSLGRDLSYNEQFFGPGTRLTVL.

This chain links TRBV5-4 with TRBJ1-2; 10 bases are shared with TRBD1. With 2 bases clipped from V and 6 bases from J, the junction kept 4 bases outside the gene matches. The CDR3 length is 14 residues. The germline V gene has CDR1 SGHNT and CDR2 YYREEE (reference sequence). In DNA form, the CDR3 reads TGTGCCAGCAGCTTTCGACAGGGGGCTGATGGCTACACCTTC. Translated: CASSFRQGADGYTF.

V and J are TRBV5-3 and TRBJ2-1, with TRBD2 matching 7 bases. Being an ORF, TRBV5-3 has a function that is uncertain. CDR3 size: 17 residues. The V segment lost 5 bases and the J segment 0 bases; nucleotides outside the gene matches: 11. The CDR3 spells CARRVEWEGFSYNEQFF. Written as DNA, the CDR3 is TGTGCCAGAAGGGTTGAATGGGAGGGATTCTCCTACAATGAGCAGTTCTTC.

The V gene is TRBV5-1, the J gene TRBJ2-1; D is uncertain. The germline V gene has CDR1 SGHRS and CDR2 YFSETQ. Trimming removed 4 bases from V and 8 bases from J, with 16 bases in between. The length of the CDR3 is 14 residues. CDR3: CASSASGSFDEQFF. The CDR3 DNA reads TGCGCCAGCAGCGCGTCAGGCTCCTTCGATGAGCAGTTCTTC.

The V call is TRBV14, the J call TRBJ1-3; maybe TRBD1 (5 bases). Trimming pared 5 bases from V and 1 base from J, leaving 9 bases between. Germline V gene lookup returns CDR1 SGHDN and CDR2 FVKESK. The CDR3 is 14 amino acids. The chain's CDR3 is CASSFRGSGNTIYF. The CDR3 DNA is TGTGCCAGCAGCTTTAGGGGTTCTGGAAACACCATATATTTT.

The rearrangement joins TRBV10-3 to TRBJ1-6, with TRBD1 matching over 7 bases. Germline V gene lookup returns CDR1 ENHRY and CDR2 SYGVKD. V was clipped by 4 bases and J by 7 bases; unmatched bases: 4. The CDR3 runs to 14 residues. CDR3 DNA: TGTGCCATCAGTGGACAGGGCGGGAATTCACCCCTCCACTTT. Translated, it gives CAISGQGGNSPLHF.

CDR3 DNA: TGTGCCAGCAGCGGACGGACAGGGGAGGGGATCGGGGAGCTGTTTTTT. Translated, it gives CASSGRTGEGIGELFF. The rearrangement joins TRBV5-5 to TRBJ2-2, with 9 bases identical to TRBD1. J gave up 7 bases and V 4 bases, and 11 bases lay outside the gene matches. Germline loops: CDR1 SGHKS, CDR2 YYEKEE (reference sequence). The CDR3 loop spans 16 amino acids.

This clone has only a few counts. The rearrangement joins TRBV14 to TRBJ2-7; 7 bases fit TRBD2. From germline, CDR1 is SGHDN and CDR2 FVKESK. The CDR3 spans 16 residues. Trimming removed 3 bases from V and 6 bases from J; junction bases left unmatched: 14. The CDR3 DNA reads as TGTGCCAGCAGCCACGGAGGGGCGGGAGTGGTGCGCGAGCAGTACTTC. Translation gives CASSHGGAGVVREQYF.

The chain combines TRBV6-5 with TRBJ1-1; D may be TRBD1 (5 bases). Trimming left V 4 bases short and J 4 bases short, with 13 bases between. There are 14 residues in the CDR3. Germline CDR1 reads MNHEY; CDR2 reads SVGAGI. The CDR3 protein is CASSWVGATTEAFF. DNA for the CDR3: TGTGCCAGCAGTTGGGTAGGGGCGACCACTGAAGCTTTCTTT.

This rearrangement joins TRBV19 to TRBJ2-7, with 8 bases identical to TRBD1. CDR1 is LNHDA and CDR2 is SQIVND in the germline V gene (reference sequence). The CDR3 runs to 15 residues. V shed 9 bases, J shed 6 bases, and the junction held 16 bases outside the gene matches. The CDR3 DNA reads TGTGCCAGCTCGACGCCCGGGACAGGCGGGGTCGAGCAGTACTTC. The encoded protein is CASSTPGTGGVEQYF.

The genes are TRBV4-3 and TRBJ2-2; D possibly corresponds to TRBD2 (6 bases). Germline V gene data show CDR1 as LGHNA and CDR2 as YSLEER. This CDR3 is built from 15 residues. The ends were cut back, 1 base at V and 5 bases at J, with 11 bases in the middle. The CDR3 is CASSQVTGSTGELFF. As DNA, the CDR3 is TGCGCCAGCAGCCAAGTCACCGGGAGTACCGGGGAGCTGTTTTTT.

The J gene is TRBJ2-7, the V gene TRBV24-1, with 7 positions matching TRBD1. With V trimmed by 5 bases and J by 0 bases, 3 bases remained unmatched. The CDR3 spans 14 residues. CDR1 and CDR2 from the germline V gene are KGHDR and SFDVKD. The CDR3 nucleotides read TGTGCCACCAGTGGGACAGGACCCTCCTACGAGCAGTACTTC. This encodes CATSGTGPSYEQYF.

The chain couples TRBV5-8 to TRBJ1-6; D is uncertain. CDR3 length equals 16 residues. With 0 bases removed from V and 0 bases from J, the gap between germline ends came to 7 bases. Germline CDR1 is SGHTS and CDR2 is YDEGEE. CDR3: CASSLGSSSYNSPLHF. For the CDR3, the DNA is TGTGCCAGCAGCTTGGGGTCGAGCTCCTATAATTCACCCCTCCACTTT. Full variable domain (remainder filled in from reference TRBV5-8 and TRBJ1-6): EAGVTQSPTHLIKTRGQQATLRCSPISGHTSVYWYQQALGLGLQFLLWYDEGEERNRGNFPPRFSGRQFPNYSSELNVNALELEDSALYLCASSLGSSSYNSPLHFGNGTRLTVT.

This chain connects TRBV7-9 to TRBJ2-5, with a tentative D call TRBD1 (5 bases). Trimming pared 1 base from V and 4 bases from J, leaving 16 bases between. The germline CDR1 and CDR2 sequences are SEHNR and FQNEAQ (reference sequence). CDR3 length: 16 residues. This CDR3 is CASSLEWVTGGETQYF. Written as DNA, the CDR3 is TGTGCCAGCAGCTTAGAATGGGTTACAGGCGGAGAGACCCAGTACTTC. Full variable domain (missing parts from reference TRBV7-9 and TRBJ2-5): DTGVSQNPRHKITKRGQNVTFRCDPISEHNRLYWYRQTLGQGPEFLTYFQNEAQLEKSRLLSDRFSAERPKGSFSTLEIQRTEQGDSAMYLCASSLEWVTGGETQYFGPGTRLLVL.

In its sample, this clone was seen once. The V and J genes are TRBV7-9 and TRBJ1-4, with 7 bases fitting TRBD1. The length of the CDR3 is 16 residues. The germline gives CDR1 SEHNR, CDR2 FQNEAQ (reference sequence). V was clipped by 6 bases and J by 5 bases; unmatched bases: 12. Written as DNA, the CDR3 is TGTGCCAGCAGTACTAACATGGGACAGCGAAATGAAAAACTGTTTTTT. The encoded protein is CASSTNMGQRNEKLFF.

This chain uses TRBV18 with TRBJ2-2, with 10 nucleotides matching TRBD1. The CDR3 runs 17 residues. Per the germline V gene, CDR1 is KGHSH and CDR2 is LQKENI. Trimming took 0 bases from V and 3 from J; bases not matched to a gene: 4. The chain's CDR3 is CASSPPWTGGDTGELFF. The DNA of the CDR3 is TGTGCCAGCTCACCACCCTGGACAGGGGGTGACACCGGGGAGCTGTTTTTT. The variable domain in full, completed from reference TRBV18 and TRBJ2-2, reads NAGVMQNPRHLVRRRGQEARLRCSPMKGHSHVYWYRQLPEEGLKFMVYLQKENIIDESGMPKERFSAEFPKEGPSILRIQQVVRGDSAAYFCASSPPWTGGDTGELFFGEGSRLTVL.

The V and J genes are TRBV19 and TRBJ1-5; D is possibly TRBD1 (5 bases). Germline V gene sequence: CDR1 LNHDA, CDR2 SQIVND (reference sequence). V lost 3 bases, J lost 3 bases, and 21 bases lay in between. The CDR3 is 18 amino acids. The CDR3 sequence: CASSIRPLGMGPNQPQHF. CDR3 coding DNA: TGTGCCAGTAGTATTCGCCCTCTGGGAATGGGGCCCAATCAGCCCCAGCATTTT.

CDR3 nucleotide sequence: TGTGCCACCTCGACAGGGGAGTGGGGCACTGAAGCTTTCTTT. Translation gives CATSTGEWGTEAFF. This chain links TRBV2 with TRBJ1-1; the match to TRBD1 covers 8 bases. This CDR3 comprises 14 residues. The ends lost 10 bases at V and 4 bases at J; junction bases unmatched: 11. Germline CDR1 and CDR2: SNHLY and FYNNEI.

Remarks on this clone: This sample also contains other DNA sequences that code for the same CDR3. The chain carries TRBV24-1 and TRBJ2-1; the match to TRBD2 covers 10 bases. The CDR3 is made up of 16 amino acids. The V gene's germline CDR1 is KGHDR and CDR2 SFDVKD. V gave up 3 bases and J gave up 4 bases; unmatched junction bases: 5. The CDR3 protein is CATSDAVAGGYNEQFF. CDR3 nucleotide sequence: TGTGCCACCAGTGATGCCGTAGCGGGAGGATACAATGAGCAGTTCTTC.

The chain recombines TRBV28 with TRBJ2-7; 8 nucleotides line up with TRBD1. Looked up from germline, CDR1 is MDHEN and CDR2 is SYDVKM. J lost 4 bases, V lost 3 bases, and 17 bases had no gene match. This CDR3 has 18 amino acids. The CDR3 spells CASSFARGRGWGKYEQYF. The CDR3 DNA follows: TGTGCCAGCAGTTTCGCCAGGGGGCGCGGTTGGGGAAAATACGAGCAGTACTTC.

The chain is built from TRBV28 and TRBJ2-1; 9 bases match TRBD2. The CDR3 covers 16 residues. V was clipped by 6 bases and J by 5 bases; unmatched bases: 11. The germline CDR1 and CDR2 sequences are MDHEN and SYDVKM. For the CDR3, the DNA is TGTGCCAGCAGGGTCCGTAGCGGGAGAGGGGACAATGAGCAGTTCTTC. Its translation: CASRVRSGRGDNEQFF.